The 32 T cell receptor beta chains below all came from one sample that was sequenced in a study of T cells after yellow fever vaccination (dated by TCRdb to the late 2010s). This specimen's treatment or condition label, per the study, means: live attenuated yellow fever vaccine strain. The receptor library was made with 5' RACE. The instrument was an Illumina NovaSeq 6000. TCRdb trimmed the raw reads at Q25, called clones with MiXCR and kept productive beta chains. Each CDR3 protein appears once, grouped with its most common genes and DNA. The sample records 300,000 to 350,000 distinct CDR3 sequences, approximately 4% of which are singletons. The ten largest make up 20% to 30% of the sample. Sequences were derived from PBMCs, sampled 5 days after the yellow fever booster vaccination. These receptors all stem from a man between 18 and 29 years old who received the YFV17D yellow fever vaccine.

The chain is built from TRBV3-1 and TRBJ1-1; D gene ambiguous. CDR1 and CDR2 from the germline V gene are LGHDT and YNNKEL (reference sequence). The CDR3 runs to 15 residues. V dropped 0 bases and J dropped 3 bases, with 11 bases sitting between them. The CDR3: CASSQDMKGYTEAFF. CDR3 nucleotides: TGTGCCAGCAGCCAAGATATGAAGGGATACACTGAAGCTTTCTTT.

This clonotype was picked up many times. V and J are TRBV5-6 and TRBJ2-4; a possible D gene is TRBD2 (5 bases). V lost 1 base to trimming and J lost 8 bases, with 19 bases between them. The CDR3 runs 16 residues. Germline values: CDR1 SGHDT, CDR2 YYEEEE. CDR3: CASSLIPGSPGDIQYF. Here the CDR3 DNA reads TGTGCCAGCAGCTTGATTCCCGGCAGCCCCGGGGACATTCAGTACTTC.

This clonotype was counted only a few times. The rearrangement uses TRBV18 and TRBJ2-1; TRBD2 might be the D (7 bases). V lost 3 bases, J lost 6 bases, and 21 bases lay in between. Germline V gene sequence: CDR1 KGHSH, CDR2 LQKENI. The CDR3 is 17 amino acids. In DNA, the CDR3 is TGTGCCAGCTCACCCCCCCGGATGGCGGGGGCCAGCAATGAGCAGTTCTTC. The encoded protein is CASSPPRMAGASNEQFF.

This clonotype came up a few times. This sequence joins TRBV6-5 and TRBJ1-3; no definite D call. Germline values: CDR1 MNHEY, CDR2 SVGAGI. The CDR3 totals 12 residues. With 10 bases removed from V and 0 bases from J, the gap between germline ends came to 7 bases. The CDR3 loop is CATLGSGNTIYF. The DNA for the CDR3 is TGTGCCACCCTTGGCTCTGGAAACACCATATATTTT.

This chain connects TRBV3-1 to TRBJ1-2; D gene unclear. Per germline, CDR1 LGHDT and CDR2 YNNKEL (reference sequence). There are 13 residues in the CDR3. V was shortened by 1 base and J by 8 bases, with 11 bases between the two germline ends. CDR3 protein: CASSQGGQPGYTF. The CDR3, as DNA: TGTGCCAGCAGCCAAGGAGGGCAGCCAGGCTACACCTTC.

This clonotype showed up just a few times. The chain joins TRBV27 to TRBJ2-5, with D perhaps being TRBD1 or TRBD2 (5 bases each). Trimming cost V 1 base and J 5 bases, with 11 bases left between them. The germline CDR1 and CDR2 sequences are MNHEY and SMNVEV (reference sequence). The CDR3 is 14 amino acids. The CDR3 coding sequence is TGTGCCAGCAGTTTATTTCCCAGGGAGGAGACCCAGTACTTC. Its protein product is CASSLFPREETQYF.

This clonotype was recorded many times. V is TRBV4-1 and J is TRBJ2-7, with a weak D call TRBD1 (6 bases). The germline gives CDR1 MGHRA, CDR2 YSYEKL. The CDR3 has 15 residues. V lost 0 bases and J 5 bases, leaving 14 bases between the germline ends. CDR3 DNA sequence: TGCGCCAGCAGCCAAGAATCCGTGGGGGACAACGAGCAGTACTTC. This translates into CASSQESVGDNEQYF.

CDR3 sequence: CASSLGLAGQDTQYF. The CDR3 DNA sequence: TGTGCCAGCAGTCTGGGACTAGCGGGGCAAGATACGCAGTATTTT. The chain joins TRBV2 to TRBJ2-3; 13 positions agree with TRBD2. This CDR3 is built from 15 residues. J was trimmed by 5 bases and V by 5 bases; bases with no gene match: 4. Germline CDR1 SNHLY, CDR2 FYNNEI. The whole variable domain, filled in from reference TRBV2 and TRBJ2-3, reads EPEVTQTPSHQVTQMGQEVILRCVPISNHLYFYWYRQILGQKVEFLVSFYNNEISEKSEIFDDQFSVERPDGSNFTLKIRSTKLEDSAMYFCASSLGLAGQDTQYFGPGTRLTVL.

V and J are TRBV12-2 and TRBJ1-2; TRBD1, the table's D call, was not compared with the DNA. TRBV12-2 is annotated as a pseudogene. The length of the CDR3 is 18 residues. CDR3 residues: CASRPAGTGGRLPYGYTF. DNA of the CDR3: TGTGCAAGTCGACCAGCAGGGACAGGGGGCAGACTACCCTATGGCTACACCTTC.

The chain carries TRBV29-1 and TRBJ2-5; D may be TRBD2 (6 bases). Germline lookup yields CDR1 SQVTM and CDR2 ANQGSEA. The CDR3 has 17 amino acids. V dropped 0 bases and J dropped 0 bases, with 17 bases sitting between them. In nucleotides, the CDR3 is TGCAGCGTTGAAGATTCAGGGACTGACCTGTACCAAGAGACCCAGTACTTC. It yields the protein CSVEDSGTDLYQETQYF.

The table lists this clonotype with many counts. The rearrangement joins TRBV7-3 to TRBJ2-7; TRBD2 matches at 8 bases. The germline gives CDR1 SGHTA, CDR2 FQGTGA. This CDR3 has 16 residues. The ends lost 5 bases at V and 2 bases at J; junction bases unmatched: 11. The CDR3: CASSPTGGTQTYEQYF. The CDR3 DNA follows: TGTGCCAGCAGCCCGACGGGAGGGACTCAAACCTACGAGCAGTACTTC.

This clonotype has ten or more counts. The chain has TRBV10-3 and TRBJ2-3; D is unresolved. CDR1 ENHRY and CDR2 SYGVKD come from the germline V gene. The CDR3 loop spans 12 amino acids. Between the trimmed V and J ends, which lost 6 bases and 4 bases, there was a span of 8 bases. The CDR3 sequence: CAIRSVADTQYF. CDR3 nucleotides: TGTGCCATCAGGTCTGTGGCAGATACGCAGTATTTT.

The sample holds many counts of this clonotype. The J gene is TRBJ1-5, the V gene TRBV20-1, with 7 positions matching TRBD1. There are 15 residues in the CDR3. Germline V CDR1 and CDR2: DFQATT, SNEGSKA (reference sequence). Trimming at V came to 2 bases and at J to 5 bases, leaving 9 bases not matched to a gene. CDR3 sequence reads: CSARPTGTYHQPQHF. The CDR3 DNA sequence: TGCAGTGCTAGACCGACAGGGACATATCATCAGCCCCAGCATTTT.

This clonotype was counted only a few times. V is TRBV4-1 and J is TRBJ2-7; either TRBD1 or TRBD2 may fit D (5 bases each). This CDR3 spans 15 amino acids. Germline values: CDR1 MGHRA, CDR2 YSYEKL. Trimming pared 0 bases from V and 1 base from J, leaving 10 bases between. CDR3 coding DNA: TGCGCCAGCAGCCAAGAGAGGGGAGAATCCTACGAGCAGTACGTC. Translation: CASSQERGESYEQYV.

This clonotype was detected a few times. A junction boundary mismatches the germline segment, possibly from a read error. The V gene is TRBV20-1, the J gene TRBJ2-3, with D possibly TRBD2 on 5 matching bases. There are 12 residues in the CDR3. The V gene's germline CDR1 is DFQATT and CDR2 SNEGSKA (reference sequence). Here the CDR3 reads CSARDGPETNFF. CDR3 bases: TGCAGTGCTAGAGATGGGCCAGAGACTAACTTTTTT.

This chain joins TRBV12-3 or TRBV12-4 and TRBJ2-3; weak D call: TRBD1 (6 bases). This CDR3 has 15 amino acids. V lost 10 bases to trimming and J lost 3 bases, with 20 bases between them. CDR3 in DNA: TGTGCCACCACCCGGAGGACAGATCGGACAGATACGCAGTATTTT. Protein sequence: CATTRRTDRTDTQYF.

This clonotype came up a few times. The chain couples TRBV6-2 or TRBV6-3 to TRBJ1-4; D call uncertain. V dropped 6 bases and J dropped 0 bases, with 14 bases sitting between them. Germline V CDR1 and CDR2: MNHEY, SVGEGT. This CDR3 region has 16 residues. The CDR3 DNA sequence: TGTGCCAGCAGGACGGGCCGGCCTGCAACTAATGAAAAACTGTTTTTT. Translated: CASRTGRPATNEKLFF.

This chain connects TRBV11-2 to TRBJ2-3; D tentatively reads TRBD1 or TRBD2 (6 bases each). Germline CDR1 reads SGHAT; CDR2 reads FQNNGV. V shed 0 bases and J shed 2 bases, with 9 bases lying between them. The CDR3 length is 15 residues. As DNA, the CDR3 is TGTGCCAGCAGCTTAGAGAGGGGGGCCACAGATACGCAGTATTTT. It yields the protein CASSLERGATDTQYF.

The chain uses TRBV3-1 and TRBJ2-3; 7 bases align to TRBD2. V was clipped by 0 bases and J by 4 bases; unmatched bases: 13. Germline V lookup: CDR1 LGHDT, CDR2 YNNKEL (reference sequence). The CDR3 length is 18 residues. CDR3 amino acids: CASSQDLRSGIRADTQYF. The CDR3 DNA reads as TGTGCCAGCAGCCAAGATCTAAGGAGCGGGATTAGGGCAGATACGCAGTATTTT.

The chain combines TRBV7-8 with TRBJ1-4; weak D call: TRBD1 (5 bases). The CDR3 has 15 residues. CDR1 SGHVS and CDR2 FQNEAQ come from the germline V gene. The V and J ends lost 5 bases and 5 bases respectively, with 15 bases between them. DNA of the CDR3: TGTGCCAGCAGCCAAGGAGGCAGGGCGAATGAAAAACTGTTTTTT. Its protein product is CASSQGGRANEKLFF.

This clonotype was observed a few times. V and J are TRBV4-3 and TRBJ1-2; TRBD1 is a possible D gene (5 bases). Trimming pared 3 bases from V and 8 bases from J, leaving 19 bases between. Germline CDR1 LGHNA, CDR2 YSLEER. This CDR3 contains 15 residues. The CDR3 region is CASSQNRDPRRGYTF. The DNA for the CDR3 is TGCGCCAGCAGCCAGAACCGGGACCCCCGTCGGGGCTACACCTTC.

This clonotype was detected many times. The V and J genes are TRBV12-3 or TRBV12-4 and TRBJ1-1; possibly TRBD1 for D (5 bases). Trimming cost V 7 bases and J 5 bases, with 20 bases left between them. The CDR3 runs to 15 residues. CDR3 amino acids: CASIPGIGAGTEAFF. The CDR3 nucleotides read TGTGCCAGCATCCCCGGGATAGGGGCGGGTACTGAAGCTTTCTTT.

The chain carries TRBV7-9 and TRBJ2-5, with TRBD2 matching 13 bases. Unmatched junction bases numbered 9, after V lost 3 bases and J lost 5 bases. This CDR3 region has 17 residues. CDR1 is SEHNR, CDR2 FQNEAQ, per germline (reference sequence). CDR3 bases: TGTGCCAGCAGCTTGGGGACTAGCGGGGCGTCTGGGGAGACCCAGTACTTC. Translating gives CASSLGTSGASGETQYF.

This clonotype was counted ten times or more. The V and J genes are TRBV5-1 and TRBJ2-7; 11 bases are a match to TRBD2. V dropped 0 bases and J dropped 2; count of bases not matched to a gene: 1. CDR3 length: 15 amino acids. Germline assignment: CDR1 SGHRS and CDR2 YFSETQ. The CDR3 nucleotides are TGCGCCAGCAGCTTGGGACTAGCGGGGCCCTACGAGCAGTACTTC. It encodes CASSLGLAGPYEQYF. Complete variable domain (other parts from reference TRBV5-1 and TRBJ2-7): KAGVTQTPRYLIKTRGQQVTLSCSPISGHRSVSWYQQTPGQGLQFLFEYFSETQRNKGNFPGRFSGRQFSNSRSEMNVSTLELGDSALYLCASSLGLAGPYEQYFGPGTRLTVT.

This clonotype has ten or more counts. The chain joins TRBV6-2 or TRBV6-3 to TRBJ2-7; a possible D gene is TRBD1 (6 bases). Trimming pared 8 bases from V and 3 bases from J, leaving 17 bases between. The germline gives CDR1 MNHEY, CDR2 SVGEGT. The CDR3 runs to 14 residues. CDR3 bases: TGTGCCAGCTCCCGGACAGTAGAATTCTACGAGCAGTACGTC. Its translation: CASSRTVEFYEQYV.

This sequence joins TRBV5-4 and TRBJ2-1; maybe TRBD2 (6 bases). CDR3 length equals 13 residues. The ends were cut back, 10 bases at V and 2 bases at J, with 13 bases in the middle. Germline CDR1 is SGHNT and CDR2 is YYREEE (reference sequence). The CDR3 protein is CAAGRGTYNEQFF. CDR3 in DNA: TGTGCCGCGGGACGGGGGACCTACAATGAGCAGTTCTTC.

There are many counts of this clonotype. The rearrangement joins TRBV5-1 to TRBJ2-3; the D gene is possibly TRBD2 (6 bases). The germline V and J ends were trimmed by 0 bases and 9 bases, with 14 bases remaining between them. CDR3 length: 14 residues. Germline V lookup: CDR1 SGHRS, CDR2 YFSETQ. CDR3 residues: CASSLEQEGRTQYF. The CDR3 DNA reads as TGCGCCAGCAGCTTGGAACAGGAGGGGCGGACGCAGTATTTT.

This clonotype was seen at least ten times. The rearrangement uses TRBV20-1 and TRBJ1-5, with a weak D call TRBD1 (5 bases). Looked up from germline, CDR1 is DFQATT and CDR2 is SNEGSKA (reference sequence). V lost 4 bases and J lost 1, with 11 bases in between. The CDR3 is made up of 14 amino acids. The CDR3 sequence: CSATSGGSNQPQHF. CDR3 coding DNA: TGCAGTGCTACCTCGGGGGGGAGCAATCAGCCCCAGCATTTT.

The CDR3 protein is CASKRMERSWNEQFF. The CDR3, as DNA: TGTGCCAGCAAGCGGATGGAGCGCAGTTGGAATGAGCAGTTCTTC. The J gene is TRBJ2-1, the V gene TRBV27; D may be TRBD2 (5 bases). V shed 7 bases and J shed 7 bases, with 20 bases lying between them. Germline assignment: CDR1 MNHEY and CDR2 SMNVEV (reference sequence). This CDR3 region has 15 residues.

The chain employs TRBV19 and TRBJ2-7, with TRBD2 as a possible D gene (6 bases). Trimming took off 8 bases at V and 5 bases at J, with 19 bases between the two ends. There are 14 residues in the CDR3. The germline CDR1 and CDR2 sequences are LNHDA and SQIVND (reference sequence). The CDR3: CASSRRGAGDEQYV. The CDR3 nucleotides read TGTGCCAGTTCCCGGAGGGGCGCAGGAGACGAGCAGTACGTC.

V is TRBV30 and J is TRBJ2-6; D uncertain. This CDR3 comprises 14 residues. Between the trimmed V and J ends, which lost 1 base and 4 bases, there was a span of 8 bases. Germline CDR1 GTSNPN, CDR2 SVGIG (reference sequence). CDR3 amino acids: CAWSESLGANVLTF. For the CDR3, the DNA is TGTGCCTGGAGTGAATCGTTGGGGGCCAACGTCCTGACTTTC. Complete variable domain (other parts from reference TRBV30 and TRBJ2-6): SQTIHQWPATLVQPVGSPLSLECTVEGTSNPNLYWYRQAAGRGLQLLFYSVGIGQISSEVPQNLSASRPQDRQFILSSKKLLLSDSGFYLCAWSESLGANVLTFGAGSRLTVL.

This clonotype was seen at least ten times. The chain uses TRBV6-5 and TRBJ2-2, with 7 bases that match TRBD1. Trimming took 4 bases from V and 0 from J; bases not matched to a gene: 5. CDR3 length: 16 residues. Per germline, CDR1 MNHEY and CDR2 SVGAGI. CDR3 protein: CASSSRGHPNTGELFF. As DNA, the CDR3 is TGTGCCAGCAGTTCAAGGGGGCACCCGAACACCGGGGAGCTGTTTTTT.